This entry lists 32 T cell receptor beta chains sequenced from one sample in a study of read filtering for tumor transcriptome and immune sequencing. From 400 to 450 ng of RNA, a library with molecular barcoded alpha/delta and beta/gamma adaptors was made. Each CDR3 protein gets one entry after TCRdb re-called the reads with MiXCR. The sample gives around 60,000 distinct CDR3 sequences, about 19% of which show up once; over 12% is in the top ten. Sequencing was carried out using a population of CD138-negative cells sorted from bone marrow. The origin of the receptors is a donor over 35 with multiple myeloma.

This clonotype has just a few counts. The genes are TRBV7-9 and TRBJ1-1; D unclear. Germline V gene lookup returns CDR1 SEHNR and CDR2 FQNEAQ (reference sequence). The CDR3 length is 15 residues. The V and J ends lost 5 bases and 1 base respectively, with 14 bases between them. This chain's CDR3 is CASSPDGIPNTEAFF. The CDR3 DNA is TGTGCCAGCAGCCCCGATGGGATTCCGAACACTGAAGCTTTCTTT.

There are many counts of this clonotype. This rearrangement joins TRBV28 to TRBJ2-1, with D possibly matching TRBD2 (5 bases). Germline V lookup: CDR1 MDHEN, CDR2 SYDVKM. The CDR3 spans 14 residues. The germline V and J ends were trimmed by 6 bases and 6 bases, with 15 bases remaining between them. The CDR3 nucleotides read TGTGCCAGCAGATTTAGCGAGACTCTCAATGAGCAGTTCTTC. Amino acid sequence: CASRFSETLNEQFF.

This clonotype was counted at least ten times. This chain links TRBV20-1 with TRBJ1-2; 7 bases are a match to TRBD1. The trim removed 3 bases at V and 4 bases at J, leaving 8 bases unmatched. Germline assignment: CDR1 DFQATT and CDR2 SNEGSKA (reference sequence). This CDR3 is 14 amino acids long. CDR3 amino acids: CSASPQGEFYGYTF. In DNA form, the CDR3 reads TGCAGTGCTAGTCCCCAGGGGGAGTTCTATGGCTACACCTTC.

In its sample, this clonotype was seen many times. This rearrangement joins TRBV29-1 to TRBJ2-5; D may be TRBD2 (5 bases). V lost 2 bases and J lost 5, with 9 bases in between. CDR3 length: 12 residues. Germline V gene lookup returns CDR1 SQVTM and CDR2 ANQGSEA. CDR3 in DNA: TGCAGCGTTGAATCGGGATCCGAGACCCAGTACTTC. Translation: CSVESGSETQYF.

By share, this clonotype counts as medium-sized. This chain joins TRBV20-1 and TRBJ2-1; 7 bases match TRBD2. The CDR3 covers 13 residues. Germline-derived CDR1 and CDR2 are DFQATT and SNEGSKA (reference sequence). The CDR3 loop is CSAGVGGGDEQFF. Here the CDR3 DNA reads TGCAGCGCGGGGGTAGGTGGGGGGGATGAGCAGTTCTTC.

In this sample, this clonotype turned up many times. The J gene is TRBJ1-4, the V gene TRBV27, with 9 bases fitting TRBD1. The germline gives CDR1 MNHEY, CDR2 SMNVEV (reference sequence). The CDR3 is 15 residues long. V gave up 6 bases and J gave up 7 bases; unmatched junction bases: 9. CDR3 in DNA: TGTGCCAGCAGGGGATGGACAGGGGTTGTTGAAAAACTGTTTTTT. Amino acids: CASRGWTGVVEKLFF.

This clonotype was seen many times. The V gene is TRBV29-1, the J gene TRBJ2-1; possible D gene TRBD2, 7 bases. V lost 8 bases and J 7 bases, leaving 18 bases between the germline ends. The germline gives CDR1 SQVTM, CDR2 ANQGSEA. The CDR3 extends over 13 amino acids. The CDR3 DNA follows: TGCAGCTATGGGGGGGGGGGCACGAATGAGCAGTTCTTC. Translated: CSYGGGGTNEQFF.

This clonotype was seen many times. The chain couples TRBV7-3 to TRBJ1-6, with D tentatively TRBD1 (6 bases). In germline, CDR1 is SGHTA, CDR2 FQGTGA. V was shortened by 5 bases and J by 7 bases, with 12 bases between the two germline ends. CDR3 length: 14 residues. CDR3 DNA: TGTGCCAGCAGCCAAGCCGGGACAAATTCACCCCTCCACTTT. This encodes CASSQAGTNSPLHF. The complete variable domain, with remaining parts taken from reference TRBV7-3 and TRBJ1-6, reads GAGVSQTPSNKVTEKGKYVELRCDPISGHTALYWYRQSLGQGPEFLIYFQGTGAADDSGLPNDRFFAVRPEGSVSTLKIQRTERGDSAVYLCASSQAGTNSPLHFGNGTRLTVT.

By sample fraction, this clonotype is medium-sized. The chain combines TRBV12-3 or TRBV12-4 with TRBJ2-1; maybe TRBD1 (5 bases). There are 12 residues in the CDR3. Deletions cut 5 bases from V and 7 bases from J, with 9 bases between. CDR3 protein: CASSRGRNEQFF. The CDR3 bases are TGTGCCAGCAGTAGGGGTCGGAATGAGCAGTTCTTC.

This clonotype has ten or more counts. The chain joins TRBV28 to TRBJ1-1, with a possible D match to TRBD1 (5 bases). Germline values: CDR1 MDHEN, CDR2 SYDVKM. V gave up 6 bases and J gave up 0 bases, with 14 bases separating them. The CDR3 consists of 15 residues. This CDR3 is CASSLAPGMNTEAFF. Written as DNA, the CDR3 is TGTGCCAGCAGCCTAGCCCCAGGGATGAACACTGAAGCTTTCTTT.

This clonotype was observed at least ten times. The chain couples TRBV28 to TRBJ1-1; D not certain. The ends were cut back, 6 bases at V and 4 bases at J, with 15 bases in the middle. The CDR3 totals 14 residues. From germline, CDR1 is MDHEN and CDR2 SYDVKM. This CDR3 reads CASRGSWKGTEAFF. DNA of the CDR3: TGTGCCAGCAGGGGTTCGTGGAAAGGCACTGAAGCTTTCTTT.

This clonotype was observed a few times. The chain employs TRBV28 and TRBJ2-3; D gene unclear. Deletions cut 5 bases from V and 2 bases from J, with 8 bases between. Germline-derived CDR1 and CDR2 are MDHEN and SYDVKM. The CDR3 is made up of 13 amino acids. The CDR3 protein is CASSPALTDTQYF. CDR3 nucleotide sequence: TGTGCCAGCAGTCCGGCCCTCACAGATACGCAGTATTTT.

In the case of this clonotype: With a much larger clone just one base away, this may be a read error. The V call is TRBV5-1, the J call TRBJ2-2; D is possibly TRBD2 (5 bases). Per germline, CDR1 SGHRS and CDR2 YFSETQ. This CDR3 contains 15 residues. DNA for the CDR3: TGCGCCAGCAGCTCCCCAGGAGTGAACACCGGGGAGCCGTTTTTT. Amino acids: CASSSPGVNTGEPFF. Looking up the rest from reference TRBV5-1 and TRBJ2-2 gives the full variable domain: KAGVTQTPRYLIKTRGQQVTLSCSPISGHRSVSWYQQTPGQGLQFLFEYFSETQRNKGNFPGRFSGRQFSNSRSEMNVSTLELGDSALYLCASSSPGVNTGEPFFGEGSRLTVL.

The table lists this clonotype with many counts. The CDR3 region has the DNA TGTGCCAGCAGCTTAAACAGTGGACCCCAAGAGACCCAGTACTTC. This sequence encodes CASSLNSGPQETQYF. This sequence joins TRBV11-3 and TRBJ2-5; no firm D call. CDR3 size: 15 residues. V lost 2 bases and J 1 base, leaving 11 bases between the germline ends. CDR1 is SGHNT, CDR2 YENEEA, per germline.

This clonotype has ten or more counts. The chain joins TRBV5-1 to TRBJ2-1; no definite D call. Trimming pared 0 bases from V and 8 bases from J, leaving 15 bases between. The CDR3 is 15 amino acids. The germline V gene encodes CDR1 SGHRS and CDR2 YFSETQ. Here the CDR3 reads CASSLASQSLYEQFF. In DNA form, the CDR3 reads TGCGCCAGCAGCTTGGCTAGTCAGAGTCTCTATGAGCAGTTCTTC. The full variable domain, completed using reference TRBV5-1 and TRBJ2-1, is KAGVTQTPRYLIKTRGQQVTLSCSPISGHRSVSWYQQTPGQGLQFLFEYFSETQRNKGNFPGRFSGRQFSNSRSEMNVSTLELGDSALYLCASSLASQSLYEQFFGPGTRLTVL.

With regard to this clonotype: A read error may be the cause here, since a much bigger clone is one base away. The chain's CDR3 is CSARFQGLARNIQYF. CDR3 bases: TGCAGTGCTAGGTTCCAGGGATTAGCCAGAAACATTCAGTACTTC. The rearrangement joins TRBV20-1 to TRBJ2-4; the D gene is possibly TRBD1 (5 bases). This CDR3 region has 15 residues. Per the germline V gene, CDR1 is DFQATT and CDR2 is SNEGSKA (reference sequence).

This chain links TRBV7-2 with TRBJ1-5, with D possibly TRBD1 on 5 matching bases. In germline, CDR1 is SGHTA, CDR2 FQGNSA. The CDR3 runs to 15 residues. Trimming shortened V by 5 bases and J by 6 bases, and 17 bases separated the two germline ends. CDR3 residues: CASSPQGRYTQPQHF. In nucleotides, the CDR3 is TGTGCCAGCAGCCCGCAGGGCCGGTACACTCAGCCCCAGCATTTT.

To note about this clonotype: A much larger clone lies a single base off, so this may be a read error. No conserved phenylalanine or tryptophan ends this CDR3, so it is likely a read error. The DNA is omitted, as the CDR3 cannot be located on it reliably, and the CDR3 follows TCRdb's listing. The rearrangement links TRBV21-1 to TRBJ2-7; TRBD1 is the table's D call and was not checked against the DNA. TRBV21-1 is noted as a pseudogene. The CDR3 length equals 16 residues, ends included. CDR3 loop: CASSKGDTKISYEQYL.

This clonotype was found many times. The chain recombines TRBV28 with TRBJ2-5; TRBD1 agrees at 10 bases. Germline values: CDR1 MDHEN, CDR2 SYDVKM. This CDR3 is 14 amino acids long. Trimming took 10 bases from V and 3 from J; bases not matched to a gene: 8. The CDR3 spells CATKGQGIEETQYF. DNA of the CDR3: TGTGCCACCAAGGGACAGGGGATCGAAGAGACCCAGTACTTC.

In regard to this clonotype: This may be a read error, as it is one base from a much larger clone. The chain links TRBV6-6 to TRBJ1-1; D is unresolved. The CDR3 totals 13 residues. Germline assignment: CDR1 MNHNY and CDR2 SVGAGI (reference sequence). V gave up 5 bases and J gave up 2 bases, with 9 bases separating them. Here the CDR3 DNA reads TGTGCCAGCAGTCAAGGTCCTAACACTGAAGCTTTCTTT. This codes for CASSQGPNTEAFF.

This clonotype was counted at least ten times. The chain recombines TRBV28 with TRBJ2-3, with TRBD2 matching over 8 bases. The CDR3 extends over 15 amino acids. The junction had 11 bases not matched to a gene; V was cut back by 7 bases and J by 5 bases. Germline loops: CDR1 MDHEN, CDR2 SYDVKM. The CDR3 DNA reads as TGTGCCAGCACCCCGGGGGGGGGGCGCGGAGATACGCAGTATTTT. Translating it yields CASTPGGGRGDTQYF.

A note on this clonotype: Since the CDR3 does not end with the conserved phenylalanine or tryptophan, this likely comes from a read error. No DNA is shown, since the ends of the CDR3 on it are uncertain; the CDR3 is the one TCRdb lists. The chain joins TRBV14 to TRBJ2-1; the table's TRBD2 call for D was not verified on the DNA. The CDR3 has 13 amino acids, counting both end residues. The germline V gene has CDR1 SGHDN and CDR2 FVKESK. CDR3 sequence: CASSRGLQTERFL.

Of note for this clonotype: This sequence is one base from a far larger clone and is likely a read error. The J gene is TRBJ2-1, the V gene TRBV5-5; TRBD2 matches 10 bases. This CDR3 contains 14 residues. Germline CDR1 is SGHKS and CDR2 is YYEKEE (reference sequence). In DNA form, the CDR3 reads TGCGCCGGCAGCTTTAGCGGGGGGAGTCATGAGCAGTTCTTC. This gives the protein CAGSFSGGSHEQFF.

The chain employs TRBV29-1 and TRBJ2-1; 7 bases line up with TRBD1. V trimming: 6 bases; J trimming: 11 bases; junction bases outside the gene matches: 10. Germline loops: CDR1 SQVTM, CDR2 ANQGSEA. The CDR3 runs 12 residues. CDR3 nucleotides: TGCAGCGTAGTACAGGGGTCTCATCAGCAGTTCTTC. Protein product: CSVVQGSHQQFF.

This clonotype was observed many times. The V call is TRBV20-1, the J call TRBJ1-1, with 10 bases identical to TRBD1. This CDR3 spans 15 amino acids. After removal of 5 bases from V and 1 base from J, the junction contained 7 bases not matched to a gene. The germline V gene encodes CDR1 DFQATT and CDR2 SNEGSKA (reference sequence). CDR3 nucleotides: TGCAGTGCTGCTTGGGACAGGGGTTCGAACACTGAAGCTTTCTTT. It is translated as CSAAWDRGSNTEAFF.

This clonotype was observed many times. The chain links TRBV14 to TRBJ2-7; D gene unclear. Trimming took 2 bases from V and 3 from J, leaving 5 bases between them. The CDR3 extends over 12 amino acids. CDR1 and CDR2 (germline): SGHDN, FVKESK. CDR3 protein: CASSQNSYEQYF. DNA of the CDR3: TGTGCCAGCAGCCAAAACAGCTACGAGCAGTACTTC.

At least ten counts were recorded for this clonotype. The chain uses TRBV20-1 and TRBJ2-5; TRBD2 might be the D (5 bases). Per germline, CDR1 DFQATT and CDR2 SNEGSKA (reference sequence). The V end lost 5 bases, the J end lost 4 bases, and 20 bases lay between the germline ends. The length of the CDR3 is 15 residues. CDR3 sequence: CSAYPGKRARETQYF. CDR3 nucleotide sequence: TGCAGTGCTTACCCCGGGAAAAGGGCGCGAGAGACCCAGTACTTC.

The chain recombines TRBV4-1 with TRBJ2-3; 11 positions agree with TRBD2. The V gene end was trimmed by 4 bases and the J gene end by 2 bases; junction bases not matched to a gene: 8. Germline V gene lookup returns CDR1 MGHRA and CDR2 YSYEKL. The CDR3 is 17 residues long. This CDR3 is CASSPTGTSGSTDTQYF. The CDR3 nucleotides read TGCGCCAGCAGCCCAACCGGGACTAGCGGTTCCACAGATACGCAGTATTTT.

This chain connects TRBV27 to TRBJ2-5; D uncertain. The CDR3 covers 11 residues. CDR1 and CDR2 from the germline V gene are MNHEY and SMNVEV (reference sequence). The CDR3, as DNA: TGTACCATAATAGGGCACGAGACCCAGTACTTC. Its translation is CTIIGHETQYF.

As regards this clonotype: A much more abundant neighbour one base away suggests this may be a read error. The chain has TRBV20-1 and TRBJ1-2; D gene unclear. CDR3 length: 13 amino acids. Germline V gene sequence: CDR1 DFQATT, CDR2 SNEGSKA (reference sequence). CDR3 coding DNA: TGCCGTGCCCCGCCACGGTTCGTCTATGGCTACACCTTC. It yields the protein CRAPPRFVYGYTF.

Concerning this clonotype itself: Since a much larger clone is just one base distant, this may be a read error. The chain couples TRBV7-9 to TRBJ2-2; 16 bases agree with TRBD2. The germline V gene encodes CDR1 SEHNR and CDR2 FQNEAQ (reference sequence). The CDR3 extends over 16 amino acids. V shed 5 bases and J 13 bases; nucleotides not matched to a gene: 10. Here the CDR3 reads CASSEGTSGGAWRLFF. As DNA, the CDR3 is TGTGCCAGCAGCGAAGGGACTAGCGGGGGGGCCTGGCGGCTGTTTTTT.

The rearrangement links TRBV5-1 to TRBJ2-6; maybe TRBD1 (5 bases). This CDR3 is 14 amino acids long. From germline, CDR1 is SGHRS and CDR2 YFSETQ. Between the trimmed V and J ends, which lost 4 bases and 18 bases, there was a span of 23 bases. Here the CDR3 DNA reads TGCGCCAGCAGCCCATATCCTGGGGCCAACGGCCCGACTTTC. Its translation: CASSPYPGANGPTF. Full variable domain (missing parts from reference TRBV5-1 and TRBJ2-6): KAGVTQTPRYLIKTRGQQVTLSCSPISGHRSVSWYQQTPGQGLQFLFEYFSETQRNKGNFPGRFSGRQFSNSRSEMNVSTLELGDSALYLCASSPYPGANGPTFGAGSRLTVL.